The 8 T cell receptor beta chains below were found in one sample sequenced in a study of cytomegalovirus exposure and HLA in healthy donors. PCR used 60 Vbeta primers and 13 Jbeta primers. The method was immunoSEQ multiplex PCR; TCRdb's version includes in-frame clones alone and lacks a portion of them. The sample carries approximately 120,000 clones, 81% recorded once. Sample: PBMCs. The source of these receptors is a man aged 18 to 30 in good health and CMV-seronegative.

This chain uses TRBV27 with TRBJ1-1; D possibly corresponds to TRBD1 (6 bases). The V gene's germline CDR1 is MNHEY and CDR2 SMNVEV (reference sequence). The CDR3 length is 13 residues. Trimming left V 6 bases short and J 11 bases short, with 19 bases between. CDR3 nucleotides: TGTGCCAGCAGCACCTGGCGGGGGGCTCGGGCTTTCTTT. Protein: CASSTWRGARAFF.

The V gene is TRBV19, the J gene TRBJ1-4, with D tentatively TRBD1 (6 bases). The CDR3 sequence is 12 residues long. V dropped 8 bases and J dropped 8 bases, with 12 bases sitting between them. Germline V CDR1 and CDR2: LNHDA, SQIVND (reference sequence). DNA for the CDR3: TGTGCCAGTGGGGGCAGGCTCGAAAAACTGTTTTTT. Translating it yields CASGGRLEKLFF. The variable domain in full, with the rest retrieved from reference TRBV19 and TRBJ1-4, is DGGITQSPKYLFRKEGQNVTLSCEQNLNHDAMYWYRQDPGQGLRLIYYSQIVNDFQKGDIAEGYSVSREKKESFPLTVTSAQKNPTAFYLCASGGRLEKLFFGSGTQLSVL.

The chain recombines TRBV7-6 with TRBJ1-5; 11 bases align to TRBD1. V dropped 4 bases and J dropped 5; count of bases not matched to a gene: 4. The CDR3 runs to 15 residues. Germline loops: CDR1 SGHVS, CDR2 FNYEAQ. CDR3 DNA sequence: TGTGCCAGCAGCTCCACGGGACAGGGGGATCAGCCCCAGCATTTT. Translating gives CASSSTGQGDQPQHF.

This clone was observed a handful of times. This chain uses TRBV9 with TRBJ1-2, with 9 bases that match TRBD1. V lost 0 bases and J lost 4; bases outside the gene matches: 4. The CDR3 has 15 residues. Germline V gene lookup returns CDR1 SGDLS and CDR2 YYNGEE. CDR3 in DNA: TGTGCCAGCAGCGTAGGGGACAGGGCCCTCTATGGCTACACCTTC. As protein: CASSVGDRALYGYTF.

This chain joins TRBV4-1 and TRBJ2-3, with TRBD2 identical over 8 bases. This CDR3 has 17 amino acids. J was trimmed by 0 bases and V by 0 bases; bases with no gene match: 5. The germline gives CDR1 MGHRA, CDR2 YSYEKL. Here the CDR3 DNA reads TGCGCCAGCAGCCAAGATCCGGCGGGGGGAAGCACAGATACGCAGTATTTT. Amino acid sequence: CASSQDPAGGSTDTQYF.

The chain uses TRBV14 and TRBJ2-3, with no clear D. V was clipped by 3 bases and J by 2 bases, with 3 bases between them. The length of the CDR3 is 12 residues. The germline gives CDR1 SGHDN, CDR2 FVKESK. CDR3 bases: TGTGCCAGCAGCCACGTCACAGATACGCAGTATTTT. Protein sequence: CASSHVTDTQYF.

The chain couples TRBV27 to TRBJ2-6; possibly TRBD2 for D (5 bases). There are 15 residues in the CDR3. V was clipped by 8 bases and J by 0 bases, with 11 bases between them. Germline CDR1 and CDR2: MNHEY and SMNVEV (reference sequence). The CDR3 loop is CASQLGNSGANVLTF. CDR3 nucleotide sequence: TGTGCCAGCCAACTAGGGAACTCTGGGGCCAACGTCCTGACTTTC.

This chain uses TRBV7-9 with TRBJ1-1; D remains unclear. The CDR3 is made up of 11 amino acids. V lost 7 bases, J lost 2 bases, and 5 bases lay in between. Germline V gene sequence: CDR1 SEHNR, CDR2 FQNEAQ (reference sequence). The CDR3 here is CASILNTEAFF. In DNA form, the CDR3 reads TGTGCCAGCATACTTAACACTGAAGCTTTCTTT.